The clone carrying this TCR beta chain appeared a few times. The data derive from a study of cytomegalovirus exposure and HLA in healthy donors. This CDR3 spans 16 amino acids. Germline V gives CDR1 SGHDT, CDR2 YYEEEE. V lost 2 bases, J lost 0 bases, and 5 bases stayed unmatched. The PCR contained 60 Vbeta and 13 Jbeta primers. The protocol was immunoSEQ multiplex PCR, while the TCRdb copy is restricted to in-frame clones and leaves out a portion. The data hold about 76,000 clones, with 73% observed a single time. The sample consisted of PBMCs. The receptor was derived from a woman aged 40 to 49 in good health and CMV-seropositive. The rearrangement uses TRBV5-6 and TRBJ1-5; 7 positions match TRBD1. The CDR3 nucleotides read TGTGCCAGCAGCTTACAGGGGTTTTATAGCAATCAGCCCCAGCATTTT. Amino acids: CASSLQGFYSNQPQHF.